This T cell receptor (beta chain) was documented in a study of regulatory T cells in long-lasting Graves disease. General observations from the study: Persistent disease was associated with favored TRBV28 usage and with favored use of TRBJ1-2 and TRBJ2-5. The persistent group shared 2,500 to 3,000 public clonotypes, more than the approximately 890 shared by new patients.

Germline V gene lookup returns CDR1 MDHEN and CDR2 SYDVKM. V lost 6 bases and J lost 5; bases outside the gene matches: 12. This CDR3 has 17 residues. Described time point: newly diagnosed GD, antithyroid drugs for less than 3 months. Making the TCR library involved RNA that had been extracted from PBMCs. This clonotype has a count of ten or more. Its cognate antigen is unknown. Libraries of TCR beta came from iRepertoire HTBI primers plus Arm-PCR of CDR3 regions. TCRdb passed the multiplex PCR reads through MiXCR, listing each CDR3 protein once. The table includes 300,000 to 450,000 distinct CDR3 sequences, around 15% detected once.

The V gene is TRBV28, the J gene TRBJ2-3; 12 nucleotides agree with TRBD2. Material: peripheral blood mononuclear cells (PBMCs), obtained at new diagnosis, from a patient treated with antithyroid drugs. This receptor was obtained from a female donor with Graves disease. CDR3: CASSKLAGGPGLDTQYF. In DNA, the CDR3 is TGTGCCAGCAGCAAGCTAGCGGGAGGGCCAGGATTAGATACGCAGTATTTT.